This T cell receptor beta chain came from a study of cytomegalovirus exposure and HLA in healthy donors. Study observations and caveats: In a later analysis, CMV-associated beta chains were mostly HLA-associated, it appeared. Later, an analysis showed that TCR beta chains associated with HLA were more clonally expanded than others that were equally common.

Trimming removed 2 bases from V and 2 bases from J, with 8 bases in between. The germline gives CDR1 SGHTA, CDR2 FQGTGA. The CDR3 has 14 amino acids. Both 60 Vbeta primers and 13 Jbeta primers went into the PCR. Profiling relied on immunoSEQ multiplex PCR, and the TCRdb table lists in-frame clones only, not all of them. The repertoire holds more than 90,000 clones, with around 77% as singletons. This clone came up a few times. Its specificity is not known. This receptor was taken from a man in his fifties in good health and CMV-seropositive. The V call is TRBV7-3, the J call TRBJ2-3; D is possibly TRBD2 (5 bases). Sequencing was performed on PBMCs. The CDR3 here is CASSLGGFTDTQYF. The CDR3 DNA sequence: TGTGCCAGCAGCTTAGGCGGGTTCACAGATACGCAGTATTTT.